This T cell receptor beta chain originates from a study of CD8 T cells in Susac syndrome. Broader study findings: The study's TCR sequencing and HLA analysis covered a relatively small number of individuals, and the study acknowledged this.

Reverse transcription of 0.5 to 1 ug RNA was performed with random hexamers. Amplification of TCR beta CDR3 was carried out by immunoSEQ multiplex PCR, which covered 54 Vbeta and 13 Jbeta segments. TCRdb processed the immunoSEQ multiplex PCR reads anew with MiXCR; each CDR3 protein has one entry. The data show 140,000 or so distinct CDR3 sequences, 90% to 95% seen once. The multiple sclerosis controls comprised treatment-naive patients whose relapsing-remitting disease was stable or active. Points on this clonotype: Its antigen remains unknown.

There are 12 residues in the CDR3. The V gene lost 6 bases and the J gene lost 4 bases, with 13 bases spanning the gap. CDR1 DFQATT and CDR2 SNEGSKA come from the germline V gene (reference sequence). The sequenced sample was CD4+ T cells from PBMCs. The TCR comes from a human donor with multiple sclerosis. The chain combines TRBV20-1 with TRBJ2-7; a possible D gene is TRBD1 (6 bases). The CDR3 DNA follows: TGCAGTGCACCAGACCAGGGGTACGAGCAGTACTTC. Encoded protein: CSAPDQGYEQYF.